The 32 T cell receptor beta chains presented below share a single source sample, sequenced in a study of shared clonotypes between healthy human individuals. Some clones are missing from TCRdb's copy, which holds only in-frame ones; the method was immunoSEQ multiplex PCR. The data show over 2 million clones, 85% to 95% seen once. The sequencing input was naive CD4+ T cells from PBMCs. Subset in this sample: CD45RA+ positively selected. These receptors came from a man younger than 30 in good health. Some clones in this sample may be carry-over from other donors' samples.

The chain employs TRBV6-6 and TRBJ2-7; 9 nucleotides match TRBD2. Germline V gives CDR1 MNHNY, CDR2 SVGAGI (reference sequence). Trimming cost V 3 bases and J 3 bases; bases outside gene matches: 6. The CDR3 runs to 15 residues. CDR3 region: CASSYGLAGYYEQYF. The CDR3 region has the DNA TGTGCCAGCAGTTATGGGCTAGCGGGGTACTACGAGCAGTACTTC.

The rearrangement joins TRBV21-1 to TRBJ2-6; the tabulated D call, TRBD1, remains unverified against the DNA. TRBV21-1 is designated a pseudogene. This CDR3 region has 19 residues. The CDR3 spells CASSKAGTGASSGANVLTF. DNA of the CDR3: TGTGCCAGCAGCAAAGCCGGGACAGGGGCTTCCTCTGGGGCCAACGTCCTGACTTTC.

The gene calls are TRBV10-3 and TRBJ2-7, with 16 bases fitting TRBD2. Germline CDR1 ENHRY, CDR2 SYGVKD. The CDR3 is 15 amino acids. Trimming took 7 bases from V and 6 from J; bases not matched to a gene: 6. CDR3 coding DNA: TGTGCCATCACTTCCGGGACTAGCGGGAGGGCCGAGCAGTACTTC. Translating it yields CAITSGTSGRAEQYF.

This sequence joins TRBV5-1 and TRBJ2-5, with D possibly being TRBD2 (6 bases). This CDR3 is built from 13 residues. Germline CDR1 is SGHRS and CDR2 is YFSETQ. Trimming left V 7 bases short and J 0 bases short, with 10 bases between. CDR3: CASCRDYQETQYF. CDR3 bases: TGCGCCAGCTGCCGGGACTACCAAGAGACCCAGTACTTC.

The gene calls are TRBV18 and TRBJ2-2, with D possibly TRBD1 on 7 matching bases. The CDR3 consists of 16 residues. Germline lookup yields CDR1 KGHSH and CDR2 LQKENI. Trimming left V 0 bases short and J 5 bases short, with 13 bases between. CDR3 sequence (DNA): TGTGCCAGCTCACCACCGACAGGGAGGACGACCGGGGAGCTGTTTTTT. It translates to CASSPPTGRTTGELFF.

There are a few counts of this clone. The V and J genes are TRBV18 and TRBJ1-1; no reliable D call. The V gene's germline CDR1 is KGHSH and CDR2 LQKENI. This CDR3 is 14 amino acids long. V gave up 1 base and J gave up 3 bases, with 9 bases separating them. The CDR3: CASSPLRWDTEAFF. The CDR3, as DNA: TGTGCCAGCTCACCACTCCGATGGGACACTGAAGCTTTCTTT.

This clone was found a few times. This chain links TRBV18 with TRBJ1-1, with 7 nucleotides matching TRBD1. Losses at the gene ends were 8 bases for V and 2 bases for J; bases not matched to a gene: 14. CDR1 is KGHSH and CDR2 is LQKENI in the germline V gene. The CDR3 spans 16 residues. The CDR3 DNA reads TGTGCCAGCAGCCGGCTTGGGACAGTAGATAACACTGAAGCTTTCTTT. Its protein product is CASSRLGTVDNTEAFF.

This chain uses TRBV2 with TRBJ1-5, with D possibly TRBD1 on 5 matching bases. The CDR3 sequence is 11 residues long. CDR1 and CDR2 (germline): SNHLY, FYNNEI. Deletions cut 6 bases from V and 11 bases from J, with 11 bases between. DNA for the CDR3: TGTGCCAGCAGAGAGAGGGGAGCCCAGCATTTT. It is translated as CASRERGAQHF. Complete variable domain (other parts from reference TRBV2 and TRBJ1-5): EPEVTQTPSHQVTQMGQEVILRCVPISNHLYFYWYRQILGQKVEFLVSFYNNEISEKSEIFDDQFSVERPDGSNFTLKIRSTKLEDSAMYFCASRERGAQHFGDGTRLSIL.

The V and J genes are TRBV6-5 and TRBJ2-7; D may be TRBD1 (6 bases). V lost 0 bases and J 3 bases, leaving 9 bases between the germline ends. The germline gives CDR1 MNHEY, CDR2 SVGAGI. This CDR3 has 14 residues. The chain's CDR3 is CASSYSGDIYEQYF. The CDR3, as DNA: TGTGCCAGCAGTTACTCAGGGGACATCTACGAGCAGTACTTC.

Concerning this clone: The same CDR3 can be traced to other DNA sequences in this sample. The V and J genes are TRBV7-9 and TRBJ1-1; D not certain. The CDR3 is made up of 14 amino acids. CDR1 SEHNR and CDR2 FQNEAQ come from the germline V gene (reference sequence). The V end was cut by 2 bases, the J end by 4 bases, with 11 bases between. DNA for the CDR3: TGTGCCAGCAGCTTACGGGATCGGGGCACTGAAGCTTTCTTT. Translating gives CASSLRDRGTEAFF.

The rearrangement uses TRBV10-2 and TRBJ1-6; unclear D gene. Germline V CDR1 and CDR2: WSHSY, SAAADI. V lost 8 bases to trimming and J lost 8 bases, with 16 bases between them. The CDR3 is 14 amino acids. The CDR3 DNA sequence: TGCGCCAGCCTTCGCGGGGTTGCGGATTCACCCCTCCACTTT. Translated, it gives CASLRGVADSPLHF.

For the CDR3, the DNA is TGCGCCAGCAGCCAAGATCGATCCCCCACTCAGCCCCAGCATTTT. Residues: CASSQDRSPTQPQHF. This chain links TRBV4-3 with TRBJ1-5, with D uncertain. This CDR3 has 15 amino acids. The V gene's germline CDR1 is LGHNA and CDR2 YSLEER. V lost 0 bases and J 6 bases, leaving 12 bases between the germline ends.

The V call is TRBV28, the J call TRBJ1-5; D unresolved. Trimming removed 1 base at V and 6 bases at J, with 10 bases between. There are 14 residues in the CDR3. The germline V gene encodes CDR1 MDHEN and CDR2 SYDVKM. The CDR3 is CASSLFVAGQPQHF. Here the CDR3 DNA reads TGTGCCAGCAGTTTATTCGTCGCAGGTCAGCCCCAGCATTTT.

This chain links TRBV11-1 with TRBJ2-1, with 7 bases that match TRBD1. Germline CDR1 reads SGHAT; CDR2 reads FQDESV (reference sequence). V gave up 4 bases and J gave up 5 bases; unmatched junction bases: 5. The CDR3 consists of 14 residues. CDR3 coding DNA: TGTGCCAGCAGCTACGACACAGGGGACAATGAGCAGTTCTTC. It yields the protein CASSYDTGDNEQFF. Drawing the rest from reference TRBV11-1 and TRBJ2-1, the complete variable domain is EAEVAQSPRYKITEKSQAVAFWCDPISGHATLYWYRQILGQGPELLVQFQDESVVDDSQLPKDRFSAERLKGVDSTLKIQPAELGDSAMYLCASSYDTGDNEQFFGPGTRLTVL.

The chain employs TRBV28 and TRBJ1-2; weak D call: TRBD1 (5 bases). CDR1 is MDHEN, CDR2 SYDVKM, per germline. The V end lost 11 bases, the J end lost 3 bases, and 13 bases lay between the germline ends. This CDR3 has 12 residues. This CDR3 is CAAAGWDYGYTF. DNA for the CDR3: TGTGCCGCTGCAGGGTGGGACTATGGCTACACCTTC.

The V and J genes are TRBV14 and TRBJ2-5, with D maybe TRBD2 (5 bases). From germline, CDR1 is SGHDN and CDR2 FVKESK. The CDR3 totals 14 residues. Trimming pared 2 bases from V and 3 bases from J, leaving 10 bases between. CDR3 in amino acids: CASSQTGVKETQYF. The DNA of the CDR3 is TGTGCCAGCAGCCAAACCGGGGTAAAAGAGACCCAGTACTTC.

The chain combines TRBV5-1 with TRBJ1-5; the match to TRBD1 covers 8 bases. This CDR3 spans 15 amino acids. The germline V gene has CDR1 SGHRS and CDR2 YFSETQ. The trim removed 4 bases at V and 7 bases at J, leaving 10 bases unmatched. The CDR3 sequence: CASSMGGTGGQPQHF. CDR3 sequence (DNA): TGCGCCAGCAGCATGGGGGGGACAGGTGGACAGCCCCAGCATTTT.

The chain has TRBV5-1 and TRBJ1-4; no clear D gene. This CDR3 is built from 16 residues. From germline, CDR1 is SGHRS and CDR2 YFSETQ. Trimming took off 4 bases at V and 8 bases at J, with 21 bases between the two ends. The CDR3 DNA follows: TGCGCCAGCAGCCCTGGCGTCGTCAGGTTAAGAGAAAAACTGTTTTTT. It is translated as CASSPGVVRLREKLFF.

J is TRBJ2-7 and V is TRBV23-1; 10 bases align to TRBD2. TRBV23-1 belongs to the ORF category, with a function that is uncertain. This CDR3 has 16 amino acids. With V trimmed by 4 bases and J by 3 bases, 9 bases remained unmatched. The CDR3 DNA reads TGCGCCAGCAGTCTAATCCTAGCGGGAGAAGGCTACGAGCAGTACTTC. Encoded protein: CASSLILAGEGYEQYF.

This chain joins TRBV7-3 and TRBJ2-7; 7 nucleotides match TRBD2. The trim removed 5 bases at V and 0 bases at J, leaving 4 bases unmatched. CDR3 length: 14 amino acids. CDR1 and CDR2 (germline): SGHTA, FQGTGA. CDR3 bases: TGTGCCAGCAGCAACGGGGGGAGCTCCTACGAGCAGTACTTC. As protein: CASSNGGSSYEQYF.

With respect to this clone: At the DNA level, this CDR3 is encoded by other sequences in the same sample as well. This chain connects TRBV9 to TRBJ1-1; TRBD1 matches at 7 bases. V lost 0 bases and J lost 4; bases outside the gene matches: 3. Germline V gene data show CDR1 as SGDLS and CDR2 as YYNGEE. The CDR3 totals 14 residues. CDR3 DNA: TGTGCCAGCAGCGTAGTGTCAGGGGGCACTGAAGCTTTCTTT. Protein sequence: CASSVVSGGTEAFF. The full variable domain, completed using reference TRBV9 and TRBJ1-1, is DSGVTQTPKHLITATGQRVTLRCSPRSGDLSVYWYQQSLDQGLQFLIQYYNGEERAKGNILERFSAQQFPDLHSELNLSSLELGDSALYFCASSVVSGGTEAFFGQGTRLTVV.

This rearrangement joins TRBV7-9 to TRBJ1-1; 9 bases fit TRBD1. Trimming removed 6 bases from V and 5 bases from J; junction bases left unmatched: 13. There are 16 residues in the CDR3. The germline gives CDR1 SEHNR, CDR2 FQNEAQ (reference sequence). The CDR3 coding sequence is TGTGCCAGCAGATCAACAGGGGGCGGAGGATGGACTGAAGCTTTCTTT. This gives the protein CASRSTGGGGWTEAFF.

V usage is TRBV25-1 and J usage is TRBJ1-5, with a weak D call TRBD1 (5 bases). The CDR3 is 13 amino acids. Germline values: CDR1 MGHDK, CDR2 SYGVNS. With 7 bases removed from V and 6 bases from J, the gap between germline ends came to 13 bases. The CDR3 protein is CASTGQGGQPQHF. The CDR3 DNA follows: TGTGCCAGCACGGGTCAGGGTGGTCAGCCCCAGCATTTT. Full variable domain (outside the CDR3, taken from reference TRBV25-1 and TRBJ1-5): EADIYQTPRYLVIGTGKKITLECSQTMGHDKMYWYQQDPGMELHLIHYSYGVNSTEKGDLSSESTVSRIRTEHFPLTLESARPSHTSQYLCASTGQGGQPQHFGDGTRLSIL.

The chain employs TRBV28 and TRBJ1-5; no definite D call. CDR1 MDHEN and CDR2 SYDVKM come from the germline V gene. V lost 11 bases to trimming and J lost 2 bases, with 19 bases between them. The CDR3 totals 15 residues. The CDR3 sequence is CACISAVLGNQPQHF. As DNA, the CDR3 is TGTGCCTGCATTAGTGCGGTTTTAGGCAATCAGCCCCAGCATTTT. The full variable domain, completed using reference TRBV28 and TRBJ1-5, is DVKVTQSSRYLVKRTGEKVFLECVQDMDHENMFWYRQDPGLGLRLIYFSYDVKMKEKGDIPEGYSVSREKKERFSLILESASTNQTSMYLCACISAVLGNQPQHFGDGTRLSIL.

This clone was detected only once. For the CDR3, the DNA is TGTGCCAGCAGCTTATACCTTGGCCAGGGCCGTAACATTCAGTACTTC. Residues: CASSLYLGQGRNIQYF. The V call is TRBV7-2, the J call TRBJ2-4, with D possibly TRBD1 on 5 matching bases. Looked up from germline, CDR1 is SGHTA and CDR2 is FQGNSA. The CDR3 contains 16 residues. V was clipped by 2 bases and J by 7 bases, with 18 bases between them.

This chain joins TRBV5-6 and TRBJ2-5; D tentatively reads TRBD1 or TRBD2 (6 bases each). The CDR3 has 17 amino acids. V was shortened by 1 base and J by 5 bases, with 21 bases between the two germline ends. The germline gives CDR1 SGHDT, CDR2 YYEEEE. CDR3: CASSLRVGAGGVETQYF. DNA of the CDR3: TGTGCCAGCAGCTTGAGGGTGGGCGCCGGGGGCGTCGAGACCCAGTACTTC.

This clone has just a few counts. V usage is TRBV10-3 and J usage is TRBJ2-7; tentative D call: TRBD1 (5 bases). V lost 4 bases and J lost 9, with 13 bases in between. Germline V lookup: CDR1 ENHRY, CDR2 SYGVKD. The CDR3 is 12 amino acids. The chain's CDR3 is CAISGRVRRQYF. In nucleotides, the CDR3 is TGTGCCATCAGTGGCAGGGTACGGAGGCAGTACTTC.

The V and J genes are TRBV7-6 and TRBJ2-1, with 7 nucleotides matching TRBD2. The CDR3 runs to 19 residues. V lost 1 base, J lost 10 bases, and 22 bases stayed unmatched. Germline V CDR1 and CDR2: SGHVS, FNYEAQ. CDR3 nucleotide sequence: TGTGCCAGCAGCTTAGAGCGGGACCTAAGAACGATTTCAACTTGGGAGCAGTTCTTC. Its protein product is CASSLERDLRTISTWEQFF.

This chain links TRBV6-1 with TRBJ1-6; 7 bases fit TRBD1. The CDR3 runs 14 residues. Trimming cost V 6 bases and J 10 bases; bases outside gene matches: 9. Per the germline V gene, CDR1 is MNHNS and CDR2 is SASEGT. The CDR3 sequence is CASSDFDRVSPLHF. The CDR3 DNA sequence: TGTGCCAGCAGCGACTTTGACAGGGTCTCACCCCTCCACTTT.

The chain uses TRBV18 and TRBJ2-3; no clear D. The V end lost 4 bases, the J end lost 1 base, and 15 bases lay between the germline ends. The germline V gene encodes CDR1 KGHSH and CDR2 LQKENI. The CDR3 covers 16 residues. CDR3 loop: CASSQGDWPGTDTQYF. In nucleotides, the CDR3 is TGTGCCAGCTCACAAGGTGACTGGCCAGGCACAGATACGCAGTATTTT.

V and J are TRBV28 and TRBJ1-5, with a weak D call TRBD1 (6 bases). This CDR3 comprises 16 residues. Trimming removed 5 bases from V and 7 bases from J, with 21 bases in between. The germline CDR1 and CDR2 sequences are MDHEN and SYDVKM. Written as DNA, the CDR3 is TGTGCCAGCAGTATAGGGGGGGTCTTGGCCCGGCAGCCCCAGCATTTT. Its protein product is CASSIGGVLARQPQHF.

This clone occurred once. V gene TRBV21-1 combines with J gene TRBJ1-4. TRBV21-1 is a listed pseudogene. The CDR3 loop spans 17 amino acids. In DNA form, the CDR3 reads TGTGCCAGCAGCAAAGTGGGAAACACCCCGGCTAATGAAAAACTGTTTTTT. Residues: CASSKVGNTPANEKLFF.